Each of the 32 T cell receptor beta chains below was sequenced from the same sample in a study of blood T cells in healthy people across ages. Through a sample-barcoded 5' primer and a J-beta primer mix, a second PCR was run for about 6 to 11 cycles. TCRdb re-derived calls from the 5' RACE reads in MiXCR, one entry per CDR3 protein. The sample lists around 650,000 distinct CDR3 sequences, roughly 32% occurring once. The sample taken for sequencing was blood. These receptors were collected from a woman older than 75 in good health.

This clonotype was picked up many times. The chain is built from TRBV6-6 and TRBJ1-1; no firm D call. The V gene's germline CDR1 is MNHNY and CDR2 SVGAGI (reference sequence). The CDR3 runs to 13 residues. V gave up 10 bases and J gave up 1 base, with 13 bases separating them. In nucleotides, the CDR3 is TGTGCCACCACATTGGCTAGGAACACTGAAGCTTTCTTT. Translating it yields CATTLARNTEAFF.

The chain employs TRBV4-2 and TRBJ2-6; D is undetermined. Trimming took 0 bases from V and 2 from J, leaving 8 bases between them. The CDR3 runs 16 residues. Germline values: CDR1 LGHNA, CDR2 YNFKEQ. DNA for the CDR3: TGTGCCAGCAGCCAAGATGGAACTACTGGGGCCAACGTCCTGACTTTC. Amino acids: CASSQDGTTGANVLTF.

In this sample, this clonotype turned up many times. This chain joins TRBV5-6 and TRBJ2-3, with 7 bases that match TRBD1. V trimming: 5 bases; J trimming: 2 bases; junction bases outside the gene matches: 8. Germline loops: CDR1 SGHDT, CDR2 YYEEEE. The CDR3 is 15 residues long. The CDR3 sequence is CASRTWDRLTDTQYF. The DNA for the CDR3 is TGTGCCAGCAGGACATGGGACAGACTCACAGATACGCAGTATTTT.

This clonotype has a handful of counts. The CDR3 region has the DNA TGTGCCAGCCGCCTCGAGGGTGTGTCCTATAATTCACCCCTCCACTTT. This codes for CASRLEGVSYNSPLHF. The chain couples TRBV3-1 to TRBJ1-6; no clear D gene. Germline V gene data show CDR1 as LGHDT and CDR2 as YNNKEL (reference sequence). CDR3 length: 16 amino acids. With 8 bases removed from V and 1 base from J, the gap between germline ends came to 15 bases.

This clonotype was seen ten or more times. The CDR3 DNA reads as TGTGCCAGCAGCTTGATAGGACAGCCCGGGCTGGATGAGCAGTTCTTC. The encoded protein is CASSLIGQPGLDEQFF. V is TRBV5-5 and J is TRBJ2-1; possibly TRBD1 for D (6 bases). CDR3 length: 16 amino acids. V lost 1 base, J lost 8 bases, and 19 bases lay in between. CDR1 and CDR2 (germline): SGHKS, YYEKEE (reference sequence).

The gene calls are TRBV6-5 and TRBJ2-5, with D unclear. The J call is in doubt because the DNA end fits TRBJ2-7 better. This CDR3 is 12 amino acids long. Germline V gene lookup returns CDR1 MNHEY and CDR2 SVGAGI. CDR3 residues: CASSYRAGEQYF. The CDR3 DNA sequence: TGTGCCAGCAGTTACCGGGCAGGCGAGCAGTACTTC.

The chain links TRBV28 to TRBJ2-5; no clear D gene. The DNA end lines up better with TRBJ2-7; the J call may be wrong. Looked up from germline, CDR1 is MDHEN and CDR2 is SYDVKM. The CDR3 is 12 amino acids. The CDR3 nucleotides read TGTGCCAGCAGTACCGAACCGTACGAGCAGTACTTC. Protein sequence: CASSTEPYEQYF.

This chain links TRBV7-9 with TRBJ2-2, with TRBD1 identical over 9 bases. The V and J ends lost 7 bases and 8 bases, in that order; junction bases with no gene match: 5. CDR3 length: 13 residues. The germline V gene encodes CDR1 SEHNR and CDR2 FQNEAQ (reference sequence). As DNA, the CDR3 is TGTGCCAGCATCACAGGGGGCTGGGGGGAGCTGTTTTTT. Translating it yields CASITGGWGELFF.

This clonotype was seen many times. This chain connects TRBV5-4 to TRBJ1-2; D possibly corresponds to TRBD1 (5 bases). V lost 3 bases to trimming and J lost 4 bases, with 16 bases between them. The CDR3 spans 15 residues. CDR1 is SGHNT and CDR2 is YYREEE in the germline V gene (reference sequence). Here the CDR3 DNA reads TGTGCCAGCAGCTCGCGTCGGGGCAGTGTCTATGGCTACACCTTC. It is translated as CASSSRRGSVYGYTF.

Ten or more counts support this clonotype. The chain employs TRBV6-4 and TRBJ2-3, with 10 bases fitting TRBD2. Looked up from germline, CDR1 is MRHNA and CDR2 is SNTAGT. CDR3 size: 13 residues. The trim removed 3 bases at V and 9 bases at J, leaving 3 bases unmatched. For the CDR3, the DNA is TGTGCCAGCAGTGAGACTAGCGGGTCAACGCAGTATTTT. It encodes CASSETSGSTQYF.

In its sample, this clonotype was seen many times. This chain links TRBV10-3 with TRBJ2-5; possibly TRBD1 for D (6 bases). Trimming took off 10 bases at V and 3 bases at J, with 18 bases between the two ends. The CDR3 sequence is 14 residues long. Germline CDR1 is ENHRY and CDR2 is SYGVKD. The CDR3 region is CATGRGAREETQYF. The CDR3 region has the DNA TGTGCCACGGGCAGGGGCGCCAGGGAAGAGACCCAGTACTTC.

The chain links TRBV24-1 to TRBJ2-1; 7 bases fit TRBD1. This CDR3 is built from 15 residues. CDR1 is KGHDR and CDR2 is SFDVKD in the germline V gene. V shed 10 bases and J 0 bases; nucleotides not matched to a gene: 8. The CDR3 sequence: CATGGQRSSYNEQFF. CDR3 coding DNA: TGTGCCACAGGGGGCCAACGTAGCTCCTACAATGAGCAGTTCTTC.

A note on this clonotype: Since a much larger clone is just one base distant, this may be a read error. The chain carries TRBV7-2 and TRBJ2-3; D gene ambiguous. The V end was cut by 2 bases, the J end by 2 bases, with 11 bases between. Germline CDR1 SGHTA, CDR2 FQGNSA. This CDR3 has 15 amino acids. The CDR3 coding sequence is TGTACCAGCAGCTTAAGGACCCCGCCCACAGATACGCAGTATTTT. Its translation is CTSSLRTPPTDTQYF.

This clonotype came up many times. V is TRBV11-1 and J is TRBJ2-7; the D call may be TRBD1 or TRBD2 (5 bases each). Trimming shortened V by 3 bases and J by 0 bases, and 9 bases separated the two germline ends. Per germline, CDR1 SGHAT and CDR2 FQDESV (reference sequence). CDR3 length: 14 amino acids. Here the CDR3 reads CASSFGANSYEQYF. DNA of the CDR3: TGTGCCAGCAGCTTCGGGGCTAACTCCTACGAGCAGTACTTC.

In this sample, this clonotype turned up many times. This chain links TRBV6-6 with TRBJ2-3, with TRBD1 matching over 9 bases. The CDR3 is 15 residues long. Trimming removed 9 bases from V and 1 base from J; junction bases left unmatched: 8. In germline, CDR1 is MNHNY, CDR2 SVGAGI (reference sequence). The DNA of the CDR3 is TGTGCCAGTGCGGGACAGGGACTTGGCACAGATACGCAGTATTTT. It encodes CASAGQGLGTDTQYF.

This clonotype was counted only a few times. The chain uses TRBV20-1 and TRBJ2-2, with 13 nucleotides matching TRBD2. The CDR3 runs to 14 residues. With 5 bases clipped from V and 7 bases from J, the junction kept 4 bases outside the gene matches. Germline loops: CDR1 DFQATT, CDR2 SNEGSKA (reference sequence). This chain's CDR3 is CSAGRLAGGGELFF. DNA for the CDR3: TGCAGTGCTGGGCGACTAGCGGGAGGCGGGGAGCTGTTTTTT.

The table lists this clonotype with a few counts. A single base separates this from a much larger clone, so it may be a read error. This sequence joins TRBV3-1 and TRBJ2-5, with 7 bases matching TRBD2. Germline V gene lookup returns CDR1 LGHDT and CDR2 YNNKEL (reference sequence). This CDR3 is 15 amino acids long. CDR3 in amino acids: CVSSQEVPGGETQYF. CDR3 DNA: TGTGTCAGCAGCCAAGAAGTTCCGGGGGGAGAGACCCAGTACTTC.

This clonotype was picked up many times. The chain links TRBV2 to TRBJ2-7; no definite D call. This CDR3 contains 13 residues. Looked up from germline, CDR1 is SNHLY and CDR2 is FYNNEI. V lost 3 bases, J lost 2 bases, and 8 bases lay in between. CDR3 DNA sequence: TGTGCCAGCAGTGACACAGTGACCTACGAGCAGTACTTC. Translated: CASSDTVTYEQYF.

About this clonotype: This clone may be a read error of a much larger clone one base away. The rearrangement uses TRBV5-5 and TRBJ2-7; possibly TRBD2 for D (5 bases). CDR3 length equals 14 residues. Between the trimmed V and J ends, which lost 3 bases and 0 bases, there was a span of 10 bases. CDR1 SGHKS and CDR2 YYEKEE come from the germline V gene (reference sequence). This chain's CDR3 is CASSCGLYSYEQYF. The DNA of the CDR3 is TGTGCCAGCAGCTGCGGGCTTTACTCCTACGAGCAGTACTTC.

V gene TRBV5-1 combines with J gene TRBJ2-1, with TRBD1 identical over 8 bases. In germline, CDR1 is SGHRS, CDR2 YFSETQ. Unmatched junction bases numbered 5, after V lost 0 bases and J lost 3 bases. The length of the CDR3 is 16 residues. As DNA, the CDR3 is TGCGCCAGCAGCTTGGCTTCGGACAGGGTCTACAATGAGCAGTTCTTC. It is translated as CASSLASDRVYNEQFF.

The V and J genes are TRBV2 and TRBJ1-2, with D perhaps matching TRBD1 (6 bases). The CDR3 runs 14 residues. CDR1 and CDR2 (germline): SNHLY, FYNNEI. V lost 6 bases, J lost 5 bases, and 16 bases lay in between. CDR3 nucleotide sequence: TGTGCCAGCAGCCCCTCCCGGACAGCATATGGCTACACCTTC. The encoded protein is CASSPSRTAYGYTF.

At least ten counts were recorded for this clonotype. The V call is TRBV5-1, the J call TRBJ2-3; D unclear. Germline loops: CDR1 SGHRS, CDR2 YFSETQ. The length of the CDR3 is 13 residues. The V gene lost 0 bases and the J gene lost 5 bases, with 7 bases spanning the gap. The CDR3 reads CASSLGRRDTQYF. The CDR3 DNA reads as TGCGCCAGCAGCTTGGGGCGTCGAGATACGCAGTATTTT.

V gene TRBV3-1 combines with J gene TRBJ2-5, with 14 bases lining up with TRBD2. In germline, CDR1 is LGHDT, CDR2 YNNKEL (reference sequence). V trimming: 1 base; J trimming: 2 bases; junction bases outside the gene matches: 0. CDR3 size: 16 residues. The CDR3 DNA reads TGTGCCAGCAGCCAAGGACTAGCGGGGGGGCAAGAGACCCAGTACTTC. Its protein product is CASSQGLAGGQETQYF.

Turning to this clonotype: A junction boundary mismatches the germline segment, possibly from a read error. V gene TRBV28 combines with J gene TRBJ2-3; a weak D match, TRBD1 (5 bases). There are 14 residues in the CDR3. Germline V gives CDR1 MDHEN, CDR2 SYDVKM. The CDR3 sequence: CASSLGGGTGTQYF. The CDR3 region has the DNA TGTGCCAGCAGTTTAGGCGGCGGCACAGGTACGCAGTATTTT.

The genes are TRBV11-2 and TRBJ2-7, with 9 bases aligning to TRBD1. Germline assignment: CDR1 SGHAT and CDR2 FQNNGV. V lost 1 base, J lost 5 bases, and 6 bases stayed unmatched. CDR3 length equals 15 residues. The chain's CDR3 is CASSLAGQGIHEQYF. The DNA of the CDR3 is TGTGCCAGCAGCTTAGCAGGACAGGGGATTCACGAGCAGTACTTC.

This clonotype occurred many times. The chain carries TRBV9 and TRBJ1-6, with D possibly being TRBD1 (6 bases). Germline V CDR1 and CDR2: SGDLS, YYNGEE. The CDR3 spans 14 residues. V gave up 1 base and J gave up 6 bases, with 8 bases separating them. The CDR3: CASSVRGINSPLHF. CDR3 bases: TGTGCCAGCAGCGTAAGGGGGATTAATTCACCCCTCCACTTT.

This clonotype was counted at least ten times. The V call is TRBV6-5, the J call TRBJ1-1, with D tentatively TRBD1 (5 bases). CDR3 size: 16 residues. Per the germline V gene, CDR1 is MNHEY and CDR2 is SVGAGI. The V end was cut by 6 bases, the J end by 0 bases, with 17 bases between. The CDR3 sequence is CASSHLSRDLNTEAFF. The CDR3 DNA sequence: TGTGCCAGCAGCCACCTCAGCAGGGACCTGAACACTGAAGCTTTCTTT.

This clonotype was seen ten or more times. J is TRBJ2-7 and V is TRBV12-5; D is possibly TRBD2 (6 bases). This CDR3 spans 12 amino acids. Trimming took 2 bases from V and 7 from J, leaving 9 bases between them. Germline CDR1 reads LGHNT; CDR2 reads FRNRAP. The CDR3 reads CASGLPRGEQYF. CDR3 DNA sequence: TGTGCTAGTGGTTTGCCGCGGGGTGAGCAGTACTTC.

This clonotype occurred many times. A much larger clonotype is one base distant, so this may be a read error. The chain couples TRBV20-1 to TRBJ2-5; D is possibly TRBD1 (5 bases). V shed 0 bases and J shed 7 bases, with 18 bases lying between them. The germline V gene has CDR1 DFQATT and CDR2 SNEGSKA (reference sequence). CDR3 length: 15 residues. CDR3 sequence reads: CSARDSRGGCGTQYF. The CDR3 DNA reads as TGCAGTGCTAGAGATAGTAGGGGCGGTTGCGGGACCCAGTACTTC.

This clonotype has only a few counts. The V and J genes are TRBV12-3 or TRBV12-4 and TRBJ2-5; D tentatively reads TRBD1 or TRBD2 (5 bases each). The CDR3 extends over 13 amino acids. Trimming stripped 7 bases from V and 9 bases from J, with 18 bases between. CDR3 loop: CASKFQGRGAQYF. As DNA, the CDR3 is TGTGCCAGCAAGTTTCAGGGACGAGGGGCCCAGTACTTC.

Only one count was recorded for this clonotype. The chain recombines TRBV29-1 with TRBJ2-3; maybe TRBD1 (6 bases). V was cut by 4 bases and J by 5 bases, with 10 bases left in between. Germline V gives CDR1 SQVTM, CDR2 ANQGSEA. The CDR3 consists of 12 residues. The CDR3 DNA reads as TGCAGCGTTGGGACAGACCGAGATACGCAGTATTTT. Residues: CSVGTDRDTQYF.

This clonotype occurred many times. The chain is built from TRBV5-1 and TRBJ2-1, with 7 bases lining up with TRBD2. This CDR3 region has 14 residues. CDR1 and CDR2 (germline): SGHRS, YFSETQ. After removal of 7 bases from V and 0 bases from J, the junction contained 4 bases not matched to a gene. CDR3 sequence: CASGGGSSYNEQFF. In DNA form, the CDR3 reads TGCGCCAGCGGGGGGGGGAGCTCCTACAATGAGCAGTTCTTC.